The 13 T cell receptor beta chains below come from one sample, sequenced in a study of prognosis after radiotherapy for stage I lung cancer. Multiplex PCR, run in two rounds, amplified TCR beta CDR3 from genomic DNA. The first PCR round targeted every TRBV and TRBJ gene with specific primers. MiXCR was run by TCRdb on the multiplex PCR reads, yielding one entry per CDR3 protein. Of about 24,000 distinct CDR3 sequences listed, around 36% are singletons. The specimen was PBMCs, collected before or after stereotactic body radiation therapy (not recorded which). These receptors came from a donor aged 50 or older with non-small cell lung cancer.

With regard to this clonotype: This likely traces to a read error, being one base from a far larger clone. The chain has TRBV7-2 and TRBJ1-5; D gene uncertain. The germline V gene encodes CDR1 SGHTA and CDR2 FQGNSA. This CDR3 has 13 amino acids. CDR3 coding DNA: TGTTCCAGCAACCGGGGAAAGTTTCGGCCCCAGCATTTT. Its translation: CSSNRGKFRPQHF.

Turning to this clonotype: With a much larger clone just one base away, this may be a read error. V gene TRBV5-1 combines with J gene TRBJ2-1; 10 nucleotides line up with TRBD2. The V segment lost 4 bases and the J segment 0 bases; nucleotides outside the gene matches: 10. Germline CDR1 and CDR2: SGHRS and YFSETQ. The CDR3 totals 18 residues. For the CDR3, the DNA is TGCGCCAGCAGCCCGGAAGGTAGCGGGAGGATCTCCTACAATGAGCAGTTCTTC. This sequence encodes CASSPEGSGRISYNEQFF.

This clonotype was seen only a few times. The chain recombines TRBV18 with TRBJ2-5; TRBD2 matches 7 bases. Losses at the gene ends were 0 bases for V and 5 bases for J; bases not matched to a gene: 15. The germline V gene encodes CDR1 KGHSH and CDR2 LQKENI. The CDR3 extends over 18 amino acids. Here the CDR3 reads CASSPPKTKTGGGETQYF. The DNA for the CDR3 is TGTGCCAGCTCACCACCTAAAACAAAGACGGGAGGTGGGGAGACCCAGTACTTC.

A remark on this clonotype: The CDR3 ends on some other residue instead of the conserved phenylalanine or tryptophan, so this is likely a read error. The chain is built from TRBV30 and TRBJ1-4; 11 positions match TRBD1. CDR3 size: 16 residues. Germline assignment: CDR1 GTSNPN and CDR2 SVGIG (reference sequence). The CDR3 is CAWSVGQGATNEELFL. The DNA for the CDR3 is TGTGCCTGGAGTGTAGGACAGGGGGCAACTAATGAAGAACTGTTTCTT.

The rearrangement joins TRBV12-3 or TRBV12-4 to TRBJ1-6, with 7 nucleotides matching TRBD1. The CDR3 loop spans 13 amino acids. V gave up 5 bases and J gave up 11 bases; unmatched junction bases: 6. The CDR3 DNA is TGTGCCAGCAGTGAGAACAGGGGTACACCCCTCCACTTT. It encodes CASSENRGTPLHF.

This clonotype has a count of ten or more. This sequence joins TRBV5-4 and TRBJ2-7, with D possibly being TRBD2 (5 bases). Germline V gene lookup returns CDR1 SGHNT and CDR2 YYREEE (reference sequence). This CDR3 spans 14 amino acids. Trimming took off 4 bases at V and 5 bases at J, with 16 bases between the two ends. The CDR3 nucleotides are TGTGCCAGCAGCCTAAGGGAGCCCATTGACGAGCAGTACTTC. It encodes CASSLREPIDEQYF.

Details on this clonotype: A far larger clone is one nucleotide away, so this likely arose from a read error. CDR3 nucleotides: TGTGCCAGCAGACCCGGAGTCAATGAGCAGTTCTTC. Protein product: CASRPGVNEQFF. The genes are TRBV7-3 and TRBJ2-1; D uncertain. The CDR3 length is 12 residues. Looked up from germline, CDR1 is SGHTA and CDR2 is FQGTGA. The germline V and J ends were trimmed by 6 bases and 6 bases, with 9 bases remaining between them.

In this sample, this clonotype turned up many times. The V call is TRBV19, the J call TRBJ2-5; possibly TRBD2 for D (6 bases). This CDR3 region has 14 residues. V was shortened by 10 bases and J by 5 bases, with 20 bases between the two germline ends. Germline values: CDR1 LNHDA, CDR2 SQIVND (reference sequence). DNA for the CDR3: TGTGCCACTAAAAGGAGTGCTGGGGGGGAGACCCAGTACTTC. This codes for CATKRSAGGETQYF.

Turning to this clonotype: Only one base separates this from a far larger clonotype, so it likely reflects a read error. The CDR3 region is CASGSWDRVGETQYF. CDR3 sequence (DNA): TGTGCTAGTGGTTCCTGGGACAGGGTGGGAGAGACCCAGTACTTC. The chain links TRBV12-5 to TRBJ2-7; 9 nucleotides match TRBD1. TRBJ2-5 matches the DNA end more closely, so the J call is doubtful. The CDR3 is 15 amino acids. The germline V gene encodes CDR1 LGHNT and CDR2 FRNRAP.

In DNA, the CDR3 is TGTGCCAGCAGAGACTCAGGAGTACAGAACACTGAAGCTTTCTTT. Translation: CASRDSGVQNTEAFF. The V gene is TRBV6-2 or TRBV6-3, the J gene TRBJ1-1; D is undetermined. The CDR3 is 15 amino acids. With 6 bases removed from V and 1 base from J, the gap between germline ends came to 15 bases. Germline V gene data show CDR1 as MNHEY and CDR2 as SVGEGT.

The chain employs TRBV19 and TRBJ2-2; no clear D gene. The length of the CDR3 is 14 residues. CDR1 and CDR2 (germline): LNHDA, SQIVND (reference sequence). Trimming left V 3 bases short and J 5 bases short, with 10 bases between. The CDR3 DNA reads TGTGCCAGTAGTATGATGGCAGGTACCGGGGAGCTGTTTTTT. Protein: CASSMMAGTGELFF.

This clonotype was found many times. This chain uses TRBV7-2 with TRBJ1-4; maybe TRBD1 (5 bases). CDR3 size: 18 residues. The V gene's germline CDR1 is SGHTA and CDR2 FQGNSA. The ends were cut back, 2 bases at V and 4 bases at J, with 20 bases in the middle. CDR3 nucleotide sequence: TGTGCCAGCAGCTTACGCCGGACCCAGGGTTCGCGTAATGAAAAACTGTTTTTT. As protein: CASSLRRTQGSRNEKLFF.

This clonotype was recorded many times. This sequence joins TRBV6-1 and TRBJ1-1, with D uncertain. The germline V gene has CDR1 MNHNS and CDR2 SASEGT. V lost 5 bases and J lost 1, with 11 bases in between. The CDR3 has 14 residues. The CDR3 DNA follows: TGTGCCAGCAGTCCCGTGGCAGGGAACACTGAAGCTTTCTTT. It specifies CASSPVAGNTEAFF.